The clone carrying this T cell receptor (beta chain) has only a few counts. The same CDR3 can be traced to other DNA sequences in this sample. Sequencing was performed with immunoSEQ multiplex PCR; in TCRdb, only in-frame clones are kept and a portion is missing. The sample lists roughly 64,000 clones; over 65% were seen once. The source of the sample is a study of blood T cell repertoires in COVID-19. Study details: The origin of the acute and convalescent COVID-19 samples was the United States, Italy and Spain. T cells, B-cell-depleted T cells, or PBMCs provided the cDNA or gDNA that served as material.

The CDR3 is 14 amino acids. The junction had 4 bases not matched to a gene; V was cut back by 6 bases and J by 4 bases. The germline gives CDR1 ENHRY, CDR2 SYGVKD. While infection was still active, Seattle patients were enrolled and then followed longitudinally. Sequenced sample: peripheral blood. The clonotype was recovered from a man between 60 and 70 years old with COVID-19, enrolled during active disease. The chain links TRBV10-3 to TRBJ2-3; TRBD2 matches at 10 bases. The CDR3 is CAISPGTSADTQYF. The CDR3 nucleotides read TGTGCCATCAGCCCCGGGACTAGCGCAGATACGCAGTATTTT.